Each of the 28 T cell receptor beta chains below was sequenced from the same sample in a study of OX40 agonist ivuxolimab in advanced cancers. Generated by immunoSEQ multiplex PCR, the TCRdb table keeps only in-frame clones and is missing some. The sample records 40,000 to 55,000 clones, under 90% being singletons. Sequences were derived from CD4+ or CD8+ T cells sorted from blood, sampled in a trial of the OX40 agonist ivuxolimab. All receptors derive from an adult with an advanced solid tumor such as melanoma, head and neck, liver or kidney cancer.

The rearrangement links TRBV5-1 to TRBJ1-3; 9 nucleotides align to TRBD1. V shed 4 bases, J shed 4 bases, and the junction held 6 bases outside the gene matches. Germline V lookup: CDR1 SGHRS, CDR2 YFSETQ. The CDR3 is made up of 15 amino acids. CDR3 sequence (DNA): TGCGCCAGCAGCCCCGGGACAGGGCCCGGAAACACCATATATTTT. Its protein product is CASSPGTGPGNTIYF. Full variable domain (outside the CDR3, taken from reference TRBV5-1 and TRBJ1-3): KAGVTQTPRYLIKTRGQQVTLSCSPISGHRSVSWYQQTPGQGLQFLFEYFSETQRNKGNFPGRFSGRQFSNSRSEMNVSTLELGDSALYLCASSPGTGPGNTIYFGEGSWLTVV.

The gene calls are TRBV30 and TRBJ2-3; tentatively, D is TRBD1 (6 bases). Per germline, CDR1 GTSNPN and CDR2 SVGIG (reference sequence). The CDR3 has 14 residues. Trimming shortened V by 5 bases and J by 2 bases, and 14 bases separated the two germline ends. The CDR3 DNA sequence: TGTGCCTGGGGTAGGGGGTATCACACAGATACGCAGTATTTT. Its translation: CAWGRGYHTDTQYF. Drawing the rest from reference TRBV30 and TRBJ2-3, the complete variable domain is SQTIHQWPATLVQPVGSPLSLECTVEGTSNPNLYWYRQAAGRGLQLLFYSVGIGQISSEVPQNLSASRPQDRQFILSSKKLLLSDSGFYLCAWGRGYHTDTQYFGPGTRLTVL.

The chain carries TRBV30 and TRBJ2-5, with D hard to call. V shed 3 bases and J shed 5 bases, with 16 bases lying between them. The length of the CDR3 is 14 residues. Germline CDR1 GTSNPN, CDR2 SVGIG (reference sequence). The CDR3 DNA is TGTGCCTGGAGCTATGGGGTCCTGGAGGAGACCCAGTACTTC. Translating it yields CAWSYGVLEETQYF. The full variable domain, in which reference TRBV30 and TRBJ2-5 provide the parts outside the CDR3, is SQTIHQWPATLVQPVGSPLSLECTVEGTSNPNLYWYRQAAGRGLQLLFYSVGIGQISSEVPQNLSASRPQDRQFILSSKKLLLSDSGFYLCAWSYGVLEETQYFGPGTRLLVL.

J is TRBJ2-3 and V is TRBV18, with 12 bases matching TRBD1. CDR3 length: 18 amino acids. V shed 3 bases, J shed 5 bases, and the junction held 12 bases outside the gene matches. Germline V gene sequence: CDR1 KGHSH, CDR2 LQKENI. The CDR3 DNA reads as TGTGCCAGCTCACCTTTGGGACAGGGGGCCCTTTTGGTAGATACGCAGTATTTT. It yields the protein CASSPLGQGALLVDTQYF.

The CDR3 DNA is TGTGCCAGTAGGGACGGGAGCCGCGGGGGAGAGACCCAGTACTTC. Its translation: CASRDGSRGGETQYF. This chain joins TRBV19 and TRBJ2-5; 7 nucleotides line up with TRBD2. CDR1 is LNHDA and CDR2 is SQIVND in the germline V gene (reference sequence). This CDR3 has 15 residues. V was pared by 6 bases and J by 4 bases, with 11 bases of the junction left unmatched.

V usage is TRBV11-2 and J usage is TRBJ2-7, with D possibly matching TRBD2 (5 bases). The V end lost 1 base, the J end lost 11 bases, and 12 bases lay between the germline ends. CDR1 SGHAT and CDR2 FQNNGV come from the germline V gene. CDR3 size: 12 residues. The DNA for the CDR3 is TGTGCCAGCAGCTTAGGGAGCGGCTCAAAGTACTTC. Protein: CASSLGSGSKYF.

The chain uses TRBV6-5 and TRBJ1-5; unclear D gene. In germline, CDR1 is MNHEY, CDR2 SVGAGI. The CDR3 sequence is 15 residues long. Trimming stripped 5 bases from V and 0 bases from J, with 11 bases between. The CDR3 DNA reads TGTGCCAGCAGTCGAGAGACGGGTAGCAATCAGCCCCAGCATTTT. This translates into CASSRETGSNQPQHF.

In DNA form, the CDR3 reads TGTGCCAGCAGCTTAGCAGGCGGGGCCCAGCCCCAGCATTTT. It yields the protein CASSLAGGAQPQHF. This chain connects TRBV7-8 to TRBJ1-5; D is perhaps TRBD1 (5 bases). Germline V gene sequence: CDR1 SGHVS, CDR2 FQNEAQ. The length of the CDR3 is 14 residues. The V end lost 0 bases, the J end lost 7 bases, and 10 bases lay between the germline ends.

This sequence joins TRBV7-6 and TRBJ2-5, with D perhaps TRBD1 (6 bases). CDR1 SGHVS and CDR2 FNYEAQ come from the germline V gene. V lost 5 bases, J lost 2 bases, and 15 bases lay in between. The CDR3 consists of 15 residues. This chain's CDR3 is CASSTDSFPQETQYF. CDR3 bases: TGTGCCAGCAGCACGGACAGTTTCCCTCAAGAGACCCAGTACTTC.

This clone was detected a few times. The chain carries TRBV19 and TRBJ2-2; the match to TRBD1 covers 9 bases. Trimming took 10 bases from V and 4 from J; bases not matched to a gene: 10. The CDR3 consists of 15 residues. In germline, CDR1 is LNHDA, CDR2 SQIVND (reference sequence). The CDR3 protein is CATEARDRATGELFF. DNA for the CDR3: TGTGCCACCGAGGCCCGGGACAGGGCCACCGGGGAGCTGTTTTTT.

The chain joins TRBV5-5 to TRBJ1-2; D gene ambiguous. The length of the CDR3 is 15 residues. The germline CDR1 and CDR2 sequences are SGHKS and YYEKEE (reference sequence). Trimming left V 8 bases short and J 2 bases short, with 19 bases between. CDR3 region: CARSPEGRLNYGYTF. In DNA, the CDR3 is TGTGCCAGAAGCCCGGAAGGACGTCTCAACTATGGCTACACCTTC.

The chain is built from TRBV5-1 and TRBJ2-3; no definite D call. The CDR3 consists of 13 residues. In germline, CDR1 is SGHRS, CDR2 YFSETQ. Trimming cost V 0 bases and J 5 bases, with 7 bases left between them. CDR3 in amino acids: CASSLAYLDTQYF. DNA for the CDR3: TGCGCCAGCAGCTTGGCCTACCTAGATACGCAGTATTTT.

V is TRBV9 and J is TRBJ1-6; D unclear. This CDR3 spans 13 amino acids. Per the germline V gene, CDR1 is SGDLS and CDR2 is YYNGEE. V was pared by 0 bases and J by 7 bases, with 5 bases between. In DNA form, the CDR3 reads TGTGCCAGCAGCGTAGGCCCGAATTCACCCCTCCACTTT. It translates to CASSVGPNSPLHF.

The chain recombines TRBV11-3 with TRBJ1-5, with D unresolved. V was cut by 0 bases and J by 7 bases, with 13 bases left in between. CDR3 length: 15 residues. Germline CDR1 SGHNT, CDR2 YENEEA. CDR3 nucleotides: TGTGCCAGCAGCTTAGACCAAAAGGGTCCCCAGCCCCAGCATTTT. This codes for CASSLDQKGPQPQHF.

The chain is built from TRBV30 and TRBJ2-1; 9 bases are shared with TRBD2. Trimming at V came to 0 bases and at J to 9 bases, leaving 18 bases not matched to a gene. CDR1 GTSNPN and CDR2 SVGIG come from the germline V gene (reference sequence). The CDR3 spans 18 residues. As DNA, the CDR3 is TGTGCCTGGAGTGTACACTTAATCGAGACTAGCGGTTTTTTTGAGCAGTTCTTC. Translating it yields CAWSVHLIETSGFFEQFF.

V usage is TRBV5-4 and J usage is TRBJ2-3; D is unclear. Trimming stripped 4 bases from V and 3 bases from J, with 9 bases between. This CDR3 comprises 13 residues. Germline CDR1 SGHNT, CDR2 YYREEE (reference sequence). The chain's CDR3 is CASSPSLTDTQYF. For the CDR3, the DNA is TGTGCCAGCAGCCCCTCCCTGACAGATACGCAGTATTTT.

The J gene is TRBJ1-5, the V gene TRBV30, with no clear D. V was clipped by 1 base and J by 0 bases, with 13 bases between them. CDR1 and CDR2 from the germline V gene are GTSNPN and SVGIG (reference sequence). The CDR3 runs 16 residues. The CDR3 region is CAWSDYRVYSNQPQHF. CDR3 DNA sequence: TGTGCCTGGAGTGATTACCGGGTATATAGCAATCAGCCCCAGCATTTT. Full variable domain (remainder filled in from reference TRBV30 and TRBJ1-5): SQTIHQWPATLVQPVGSPLSLECTVEGTSNPNLYWYRQAAGRGLQLLFYSVGIGQISSEVPQNLSASRPQDRQFILSSKKLLLSDSGFYLCAWSDYRVYSNQPQHFGDGTRLSIL.

This rearrangement joins TRBV5-1 to TRBJ2-1; a weak D match, TRBD2 (6 bases). V was pared by 4 bases and J by 6 bases, with 20 bases between. This CDR3 has 16 residues. CDR1 is SGHRS and CDR2 is YFSETQ in the germline V gene. CDR3 DNA sequence: TGCGCCAGCAGCCGTGCCGGGACTCGAACGTCCAATGAGCAGTTCTTC. Protein product: CASSRAGTRTSNEQFF. Combining the CDR3 with reference TRBV5-1 and TRBJ2-1 gives the whole variable domain KAGVTQTPRYLIKTRGQQVTLSCSPISGHRSVSWYQQTPGQGLQFLFEYFSETQRNKGNFPGRFSGRQFSNSRSEMNVSTLELGDSALYLCASSRAGTRTSNEQFFGPGTRLTVL.

This clone was detected a few times. The chain combines TRBV6-1 with TRBJ1-3; D is unclear. Deletions cut 8 bases from V and 1 base from J, with 12 bases between. The CDR3 consists of 14 residues. Germline CDR1 reads MNHNS; CDR2 reads SASEGT. The CDR3 is CASGIKASGNTIYF. CDR3 bases: TGTGCCAGCGGAATCAAGGCGTCTGGAAACACCATATATTTT.

This chain's CDR3 is CAWSVTGWDTEAFF. The CDR3 bases are TGTGCCTGGAGTGTCACGGGCTGGGACACTGAAGCTTTCTTT. The chain employs TRBV30 and TRBJ1-1; unclear D gene. The CDR3 spans 14 residues. The germline gives CDR1 GTSNPN, CDR2 SVGIG (reference sequence). The ends were cut back, 0 bases at V and 3 bases at J, with 11 bases in the middle.

This chain uses TRBV29-1 with TRBJ2-4, with D maybe TRBD2 (5 bases). V lost 4 bases and J lost 1, with 5 bases in between. The germline V gene encodes CDR1 SQVTM and CDR2 ANQGSEA. The CDR3 has 12 amino acids. The CDR3 spells CSVGGAKNIQYF. The DNA for the CDR3 is TGCAGCGTTGGAGGGGCCAAAAACATTCAGTACTTC.

V usage is TRBV28 and J usage is TRBJ2-6; 7 bases agree with TRBD1. The CDR3 contains 16 residues. CDR1 MDHEN and CDR2 SYDVKM come from the germline V gene. Trimming removed 6 bases from V and 0 bases from J; junction bases left unmatched: 5. The CDR3 DNA reads TGTGCCAGCAGAACAGGGGTCCACTCTGGGGCCAACGTCCTGACTTTC. Its protein product is CASRTGVHSGANVLTF. Full variable domain (remainder filled in from reference TRBV28 and TRBJ2-6): DVKVTQSSRYLVKRTGEKVFLECVQDMDHENMFWYRQDPGLGLRLIYFSYDVKMKEKGDIPEGYSVSREKKERFSLILESASTNQTSMYLCASRTGVHSGANVLTFGAGSRLTVL.

The rearrangement joins TRBV5-1 to TRBJ1-1; possibly TRBD1 for D (5 bases). CDR3 length: 15 residues. V was clipped by 4 bases and J by 4 bases, with 17 bases between them. CDR1 is SGHRS, CDR2 YFSETQ, per germline. CDR3 DNA: TGCGCCAGCAGCCCCAGTGGGGGTGGGAGCACTGAAGCTTTCTTT. Its protein product is CASSPSGGGSTEAFF.

The chain combines TRBV10-1 with TRBJ2-1; 16 bases map to TRBD2. CDR1 and CDR2 (germline): WNHNN, SYGVQD (reference sequence). CDR3 length: 17 amino acids. V trimming: 3 bases; J trimming: 7 bases; junction bases outside the gene matches: 6. DNA of the CDR3: TGCGCCAGCAGTGACCCCCTGGGACTAGCGGGAGGGAATGAGCAGTTCTTC. It specifies CASSDPLGLAGGNEQFF.

This chain uses TRBV4-2 with TRBJ2-1; TRBD2 agrees at 8 bases. J lost 4 bases, V lost 6 bases, and 8 bases had no gene match. Per germline, CDR1 LGHNA and CDR2 YNFKEQ. The CDR3 is 15 amino acids. The CDR3 protein is CASRAGLVSYNEQFF. The CDR3 bases are TGTGCCAGCAGGGCGGGACTAGTCTCGTACAATGAGCAGTTCTTC.

In nucleotides, the CDR3 is TGTGCCAGCAGCTTACAGGGGGTACCCCATCAGCCCCAGCATTTT. Its translation: CASSLQGVPHQPQHF. The rearrangement uses TRBV7-2 and TRBJ1-5; 7 nucleotides align to TRBD1. The CDR3 runs 15 residues. V lost 2 bases and J lost 5; bases outside the gene matches: 6. Looked up from germline, CDR1 is SGHTA and CDR2 is FQGNSA.

The chain employs TRBV2 and TRBJ1-2; D call uncertain. The V gene lost 2 bases and the J gene lost 4 bases, with 8 bases spanning the gap. Germline CDR1 and CDR2: SNHLY and FYNNEI. CDR3 length: 13 residues. The CDR3 sequence: CASSERESYGYTF. The CDR3 nucleotides read TGTGCCAGCAGTGAAAGGGAGTCCTATGGCTACACCTTC.

The chain joins TRBV7-2 to TRBJ2-7, with D perhaps matching TRBD1 (5 bases). V lost 5 bases and J 1 base, leaving 12 bases between the germline ends. CDR3 length: 14 amino acids. Germline loops: CDR1 SGHTA, CDR2 FQGNSA. This chain's CDR3 is CASSQAQVSYEQYF. CDR3 coding DNA: TGTGCCAGCAGCCAAGCACAGGTATCCTACGAGCAGTACTTC.